The table lists the clone carrying this TCR beta chain with a few counts. The junction departs from germline at one end; a sequencing error may be responsible. This record belongs to a study of metastatic and nonmetastatic thyroid tumors. TCRdb reanalyzed the PCR reads via MiXCR. The sample lists tens of thousands of clones; approximately 15% were seen once. Prior to thyroid surgery, none of the patients had received any treatment. The CDR3 consists of 17 residues. Germline loops: CDR1 LNHNV, CDR2 YYDKDF (reference sequence). Sequenced input: blood. The receptor comes from a male donor with papillary thyroid cancer or a benign thyroid nodule (not recorded which). Some clones in this sample may be carry-over from other donors' samples. The chain is built from TRBV15 and TRBJ2-7; TRBD1 matches at 7 bases. The CDR3 nucleotides are TGTGCCACCAGCAGAGTCATCCGGGACAGCCTATCCTACGAGCAATACTTC. As protein: CATSRVIRDSLSYEQYF.